The clone carrying this TCR beta chain has just a few counts. This CDR3 region has 12 residues. CDR1 SGHAT and CDR2 FQNNGV come from the germline V gene. V lost 1 base and J lost 3, with 4 bases in between. Repertoires were generated with immunoSEQ multiplex PCR, while TCRdb's copy carries only in-frame clones and drops some. The data hold 250,000 to 400,000 clones, with under 90% observed a single time. This specimen comes from a study of blood T cell repertoires in COVID-19. The TCR was taken from a woman aged 30 to 39 with COVID-19, enrolled during active disease. The sequenced sample was peripheral blood. The rearrangement links TRBV11-2 to TRBJ2-7, with D hard to call. The CDR3 region has the DNA TGTGCCAGCAGCTTAGGAGACTACGAGCAGTACTTC. It specifies CASSLGDYEQYF.